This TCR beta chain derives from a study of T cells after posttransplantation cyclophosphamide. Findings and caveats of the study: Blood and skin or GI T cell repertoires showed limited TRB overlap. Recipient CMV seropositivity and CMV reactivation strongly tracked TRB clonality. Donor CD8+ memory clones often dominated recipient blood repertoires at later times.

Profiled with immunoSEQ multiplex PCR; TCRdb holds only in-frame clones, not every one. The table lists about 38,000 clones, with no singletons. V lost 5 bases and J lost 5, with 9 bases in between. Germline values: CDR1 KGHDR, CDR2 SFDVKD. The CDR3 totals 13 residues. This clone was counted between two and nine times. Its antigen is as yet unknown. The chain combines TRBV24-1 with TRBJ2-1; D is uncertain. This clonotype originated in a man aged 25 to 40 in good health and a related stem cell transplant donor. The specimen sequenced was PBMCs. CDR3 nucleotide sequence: TGTGCCACCAGTGGTGCGGCTAACAATGAGCAGTTCTTC. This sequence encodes CATSGAANNEQFF.